The T cell receptor (beta chain) under discussion was sequenced for a study of T cell responses to AZD1222 COVID-19 vaccine. Sequenced by immunoSEQ multiplex PCR; TCRdb stores in-frame clones only, minus some. The sample lists approximately 100,000 clones; 70% to 90% were seen once. This clonotype was sampled from an adult in good health. This material consisted of peripheral blood, taken on day 0 of AZD1222 vaccination.

The CDR3 bases are TGCGCCAGCAGCCAAGAAAGGACGACCCAAAGGGGACAGCCCCAGCATTTT. Protein: CASSQERTTQRGQPQHF. The rearrangement joins TRBV4-1 to TRBJ1-5; TRBD1 is a possible D gene (5 bases). With 0 bases removed from V and 7 bases from J, the gap between germline ends came to 19 bases. This CDR3 contains 17 residues. Germline values: CDR1 MGHRA, CDR2 YSYEKL.